This T cell receptor beta chain was found in a study of vaccination effects on CD4 cells after COVID-19. Profiling relied on immunoSEQ multiplex PCR, and the TCRdb table lists in-frame clones only, not all of them. In the table there are about 24,000 clones, roughly two thirds of which are singletons. Expansion of antigen-specific CD4+ T cells with viral peptide pools was carried out by the ViraFEST assay before sequencing. Having been cultured for around ten days, the cells underwent CD4+ T cell isolation. Two doses of BNT162b2 or mRNA-1273 vaccine were administered to participants. On this clone: Its antigen is unidentified.

Germline V gene data show CDR1 as MRHNA and CDR2 as SNTAGT. V lost 2 bases and J lost 3; bases outside the gene matches: 4. CDR3 length equals 15 residues. Sequencing used CD4+ T cells from PBMCs cultured with SARS-CoV-2 spike peptides, obtained after COVID-19 vaccination. The sequence was obtained from a human donor who received a COVID-19 vaccine. The chain has TRBV6-4 and TRBJ2-1; TRBD2 matches at 7 bases. Here the CDR3 reads CASSDGAGDYNEQFF. As DNA, the CDR3 is TGTGCCAGCAGTGACGGGGCGGGAGACTACAATGAGCAGTTCTTC.